Described below is a single T cell receptor (beta chain) sequence and its context. The data were produced by immunoSEQ multiplex PCR, yet TCRdb's version contains in-frame clones alone and is incomplete. The sample consists of 160,000 or so clones, more than 70% of them appearing once. This entry comes from a study of cytomegalovirus exposure and HLA in healthy donors. Between the trimmed V and J ends, which lost 0 bases and 4 bases, there was a span of 16 bases. Germline V CDR1 and CDR2: MGHRA, YSYEKL. This CDR3 comprises 16 residues. The sequence was collected from a man younger than 30 in good health and CMV-seronegative. The V gene is TRBV4-1, the J gene TRBJ2-7; perhaps TRBD2 as D (6 bases). Sequenced sample: PBMCs. The CDR3 loop reads CASSQDGRVGGYEQYV. The CDR3 bases are TGCGCCAGCAGCCAAGATGGGCGGGTGGGGGGTTACGAGCAGTACGTC.